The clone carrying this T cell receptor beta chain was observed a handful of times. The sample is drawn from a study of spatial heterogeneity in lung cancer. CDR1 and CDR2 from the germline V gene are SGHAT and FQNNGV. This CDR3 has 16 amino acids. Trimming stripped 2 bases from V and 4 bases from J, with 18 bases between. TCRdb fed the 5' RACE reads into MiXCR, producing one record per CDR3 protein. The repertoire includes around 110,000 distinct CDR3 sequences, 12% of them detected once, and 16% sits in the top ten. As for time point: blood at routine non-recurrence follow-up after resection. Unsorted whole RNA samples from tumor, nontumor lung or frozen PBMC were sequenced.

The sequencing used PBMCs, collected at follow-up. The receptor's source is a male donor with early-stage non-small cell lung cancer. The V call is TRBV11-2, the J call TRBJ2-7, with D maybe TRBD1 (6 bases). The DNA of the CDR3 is TGTGCCAGCAGCTTAAATTGGGGCAGGGGAATTTACGAGCAGTACTTC. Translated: CASSLNWGRGIYEQYF.